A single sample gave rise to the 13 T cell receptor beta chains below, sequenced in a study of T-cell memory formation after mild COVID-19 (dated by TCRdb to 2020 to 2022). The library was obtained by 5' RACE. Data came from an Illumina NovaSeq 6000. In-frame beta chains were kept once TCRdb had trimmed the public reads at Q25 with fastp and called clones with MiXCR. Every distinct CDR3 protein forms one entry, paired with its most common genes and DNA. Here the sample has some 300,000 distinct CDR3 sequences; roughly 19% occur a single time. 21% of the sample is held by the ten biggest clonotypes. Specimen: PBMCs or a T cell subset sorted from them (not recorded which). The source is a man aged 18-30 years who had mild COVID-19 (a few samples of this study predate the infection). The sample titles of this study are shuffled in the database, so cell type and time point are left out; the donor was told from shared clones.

The DNA of the CDR3 is TGCGCCAGCAGCCGGTTGGGGGGCCGAACCTACAATGAGCAGTTCTTC. Its translation is CASSRLGGRTYNEQFF. The chain is built from TRBV4-1 and TRBJ2-1, with D perhaps TRBD1 or TRBD2 (6 bases each). The CDR3 has 16 amino acids. V lost 4 bases and J lost 2, with 15 bases in between. Germline assignment: CDR1 MGHRA and CDR2 YSYEKL.

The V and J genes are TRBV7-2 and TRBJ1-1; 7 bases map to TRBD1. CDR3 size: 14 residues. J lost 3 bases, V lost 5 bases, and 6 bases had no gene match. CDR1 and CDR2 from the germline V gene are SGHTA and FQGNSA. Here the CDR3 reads CASSPLTGYTEAFF. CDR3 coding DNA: TGTGCCAGCAGCCCCTTGACAGGGTACACTGAAGCTTTCTTT.

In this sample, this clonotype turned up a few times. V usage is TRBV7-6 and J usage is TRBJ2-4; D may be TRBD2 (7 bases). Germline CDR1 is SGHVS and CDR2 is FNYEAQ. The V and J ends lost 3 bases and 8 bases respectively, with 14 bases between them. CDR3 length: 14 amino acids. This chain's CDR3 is CASSLGGGADIQYF. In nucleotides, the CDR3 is TGTGCCAGCAGCTTGGGAGGGGGGGCAGACATTCAGTACTTC.

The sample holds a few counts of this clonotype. CDR3 nucleotides: TGTGCCAGCACCCCTGGAAGGGGTACGCAGTATTTT. Protein sequence: CASTPGRGTQYF. This sequence joins TRBV27 and TRBJ2-3, with D perhaps TRBD1 (5 bases). Germline V gene lookup returns CDR1 MNHEY and CDR2 SMNVEV (reference sequence). Trimming removed 7 bases at V and 8 bases at J, with 13 bases between. The CDR3 has 12 residues.

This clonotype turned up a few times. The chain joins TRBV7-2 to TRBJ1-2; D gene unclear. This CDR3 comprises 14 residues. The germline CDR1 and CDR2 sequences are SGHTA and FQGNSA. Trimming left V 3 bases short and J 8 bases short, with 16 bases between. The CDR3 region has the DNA TGTGCCAGCAGCTTTACGGGGAATACTTTAGGCTACACCTTC. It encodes CASSFTGNTLGYTF.

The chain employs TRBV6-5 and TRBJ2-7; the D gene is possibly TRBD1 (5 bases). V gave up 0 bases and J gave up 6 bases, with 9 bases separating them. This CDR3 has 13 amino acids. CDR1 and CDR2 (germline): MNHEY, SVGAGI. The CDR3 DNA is TGTGCCAGCAGTTACTCGCAGGGCGGCGAGCAGTACTTC. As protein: CASSYSQGGEQYF.

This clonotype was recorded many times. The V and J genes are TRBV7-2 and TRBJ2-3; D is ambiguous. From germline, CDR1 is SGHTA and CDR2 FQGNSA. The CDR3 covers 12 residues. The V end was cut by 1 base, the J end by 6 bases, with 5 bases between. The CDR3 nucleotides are TGTGCCAGCAGCTTAGTAGGGGATACGCAGTATTTT. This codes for CASSLVGDTQYF.

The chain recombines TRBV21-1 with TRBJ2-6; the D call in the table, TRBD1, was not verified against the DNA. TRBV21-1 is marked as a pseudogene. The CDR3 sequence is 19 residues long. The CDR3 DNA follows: TGTGCCAGCAGCAAAAGTGACAGGGCGGCCTCCTCTGGGGCCAACGTCCTGACTTTC. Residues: CASSKSDRAASSGANVLTF.

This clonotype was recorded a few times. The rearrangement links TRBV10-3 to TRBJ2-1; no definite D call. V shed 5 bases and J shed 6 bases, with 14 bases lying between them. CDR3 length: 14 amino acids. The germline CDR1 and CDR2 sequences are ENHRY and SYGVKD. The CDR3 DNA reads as TGTGCCATCAGTCATGACCCCCTACCCAATGAGCAGTTCTTC. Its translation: CAISHDPLPNEQFF.

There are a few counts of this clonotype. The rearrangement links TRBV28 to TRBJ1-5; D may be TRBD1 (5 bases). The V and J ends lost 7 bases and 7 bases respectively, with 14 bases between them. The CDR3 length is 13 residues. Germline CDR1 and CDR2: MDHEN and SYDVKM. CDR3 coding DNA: TGTGCCAGCAAGATCGGCGGGGGGCAGCCCCAGCATTTT. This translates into CASKIGGGQPQHF.

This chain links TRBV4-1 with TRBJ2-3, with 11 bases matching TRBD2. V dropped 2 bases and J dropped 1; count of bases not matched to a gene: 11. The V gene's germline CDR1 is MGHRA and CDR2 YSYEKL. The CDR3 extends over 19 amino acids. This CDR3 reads CASSQRPPLTSGGTDTQYF. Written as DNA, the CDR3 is TGCGCCAGCAGCCAACGGCCCCCCCTGACTAGCGGGGGCACAGATACGCAGTATTTT.

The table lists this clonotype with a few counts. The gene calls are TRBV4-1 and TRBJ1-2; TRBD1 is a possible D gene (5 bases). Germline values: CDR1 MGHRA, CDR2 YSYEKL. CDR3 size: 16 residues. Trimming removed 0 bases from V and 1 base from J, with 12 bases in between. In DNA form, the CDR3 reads TGCGCCAGCAGCCAAGAATCCGGCAGGGATAACTATGGCTACACCTTC. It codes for CASSQESGRDNYGYTF.

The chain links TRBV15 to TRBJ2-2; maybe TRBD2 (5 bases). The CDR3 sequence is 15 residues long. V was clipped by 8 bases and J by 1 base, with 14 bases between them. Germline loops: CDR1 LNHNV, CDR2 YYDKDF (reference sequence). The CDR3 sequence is CATAYIGGNTGELFF. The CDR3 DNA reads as TGTGCCACCGCATACATCGGAGGGAACACCGGGGAGCTGTTTTTT.